These T cell receptor beta chains were read from a single sample in a study of cytomegalovirus exposure and HLA in healthy donors. Produced via immunoSEQ multiplex PCR; TCRdb's table is partial and in-frame only. The sample lists over 45,000 clones, over 85% occurring once. Source material: PBMCs. The receptors here all came from a woman under 30 in good health and CMV-seronegative. CDR3s include the opening cysteine and the closing phenylalanine or tryptophan. Fields, in order: clone size, V gene, J gene, D gene, CDR3 DNA, CDR3 protein. A D gene is named only where the DNA matches it firmly. Clone size, where shown, is once, few, many, or a class for clones that have expanded.

clone size: .
V gene: TRBV6-5
J gene: TRBJ1-1
D gene: .
CDR3 DNA: TGTGCCAGCAGTCTCCTACAGGGTGGAGCTGAAGCTTTCTTT
CDR3 protein: CASSLLQGGAEAFF

clone size: .
V gene: TRBV30
J gene: TRBJ1-2
D gene: .
CDR3 DNA: TGTGCTCGGACAATCTTTAACTATGGCTACACCTTC
CDR3 protein: CARTIFNYGYTF

clone size: .
V gene: TRBV7-9
J gene: TRBJ2-5
D gene: .
CDR3 DNA: TGTGCCAGCAGCTTAGGCGGGGTGGGGGAGACCCAGTACTTC
CDR3 protein: CASSLGGVGETQYF

clone size: .
V gene: TRBV13
J gene: TRBJ2-7
D gene: TRBD1
CDR3 DNA: TGTGCCAGCAGCTTCGGGACAGGGGTTGGGGCCTACGAGCAGTACTTC
CDR3 protein: CASSFGTGVGAYEQYF

clone size: .
V gene: TRBV5-6
J gene: TRBJ1-4
D gene: .
CDR3 DNA: TGTGCCAGCAGCTGGGGTCCCGGGGGAACTAATGAAAAACTGTTTTTT
CDR3 protein: CASSWGPGGTNEKLFF

clone size: .
V gene: TRBV7-9
J gene: TRBJ2-1
D gene: .
CDR3 DNA: TGTGCCAGCAGCTTTCTAAGCGGAATGAATGAGCAGTTCTTC
CDR3 protein: CASSFLSGMNEQFF

clone size: once
V gene: TRBV15
J gene: TRBJ2-1
D gene: TRBD2
CDR3 DNA: TGTGCCACCAGCAGAGATCGGCCCGGACTAGCTAATGAGCAGTTCTTC
CDR3 protein: CATSRDRPGLANEQFF

clone size: .
V gene: TRBV7-9
J gene: TRBJ2-3
D gene: TRBD2
CDR3 DNA: TGTGCCAGCAATGGACTAGCGGGAGCCGGTAACGCAGATACGCAGTATTTT
CDR3 protein: CASNGLAGAGNADTQYF

clone size: once
V gene: TRBV19
J gene: TRBJ1-2
D gene: .
CDR3 DNA: TGTGCCAGTAGTCCATTGTGGGGAGGATCGGGGGGCTACACCTTC
CDR3 protein: CASSPLWGGSGGYTF

clone size: .
V gene: TRBV1
J gene: TRBJ2-7
D gene: .
CDR3 DNA: TGCACCAGCAGCCAAGATGGGGAGGCATCCTCCTACGAGCAGTACTTC
CDR3 protein: CTSSQDGEASSYEQYF

clone size: .
V gene: TRBV5-1
J gene: TRBJ2-3
D gene: .
CDR3 DNA: TGCGCCAGCAGCTTACAGGGTACTAGCACAGATACGCAGTATTTT
CDR3 protein: CASSLQGTSTDTQYF

clone size: .
V gene: TRBV4-2
J gene: TRBJ2-7
D gene: .
CDR3 DNA: TGTGCCAGCAGCCAAGATCCTAGATCCTACGAGCAGTACTTC
CDR3 protein: CASSQDPRSYEQYF

clone size: .
V gene: TRBV2
J gene: TRBJ2-7
D gene: .
CDR3 DNA: TGTGCCAGTTACGGGGGTTCCTACGAGCAGTACTTC
CDR3 protein: CASYGGSYEQYF

clone size: .
V gene: TRBV18
J gene: TRBJ1-1
D gene: .
CDR3 DNA: TGTGCCAGCTCCCCCCTCCCACAGAACACTGAAGCTTTCTTT
CDR3 protein: CASSPLPQNTEAFF

clone size: .
V gene: TRBV4-1
J gene: TRBJ1-3
D gene: .
CDR3 DNA: TGCGCCAGCGGGGGGAGCCCAAAGGGCTTCTCTGGAAACACCATATATTTT
CDR3 protein: CASGGSPKGFSGNTIYF

clone size: .
V gene: TRBV7-2
J gene: TRBJ2-1
D gene: TRBD2
CDR3 DNA: TGTGCCAGCAGCCCGCCCGGGACTAGCGTTTACAATGAGCAGTTCTTC
CDR3 protein: CASSPPGTSVYNEQFF

clone size: .
V gene: TRBV2
J gene: TRBJ2-6
D gene: .
CDR3 DNA: TGTGCCAGCAATGCGGGGCGCGGGGCCAACGTCCTGACTTTC
CDR3 protein: CASNAGRGANVLTF

clone size: .
V gene: TRBV5-1
J gene: TRBJ2-1
D gene: TRBD2
CDR3 DNA: TGCGCCAGCACAGGGACTAGCACGGGGAGTGAGCAGTTCTTC
CDR3 protein: CASTGTSTGSEQFF

clone size: .
V gene: TRBV7-9
J gene: TRBJ1-1
D gene: TRBD1
CDR3 DNA: TGTGCCAGCAGCCCGGACAGGGTGAACACTGAAGCTTTCTTT
CDR3 protein: CASSPDRVNTEAFF

clone size: .
V gene: TRBV5-6
J gene: TRBJ1-1
D gene: .
CDR3 DNA: TGTGCCAGCAGTCCCGGACAGCCGAACACTGAAGCTTTCTTT
CDR3 protein: CASSPGQPNTEAFF

clone size: .
V gene: TRBV2
J gene: TRBJ1-3
D gene: .
CDR3 DNA: TGTGCCAGCAGTGCCGGCCGGGGATTAGAAAACACCATATATTTT
CDR3 protein: CASSAGRGLENTIYF

clone size: .
V gene: TRBV19
J gene: TRBJ1-5
D gene: .
CDR3 DNA: TGTGCCAGTAGTATAAACAGGGTGTACGGTCAGCCCCAGCATTTT
CDR3 protein: CASSINRVYGQPQHF

clone size: .
V gene: TRBV7-9
J gene: TRBJ1-2
D gene: .
CDR3 DNA: TGTGCCAGCAGCTTCTGGACGACAGGCCTGCTTTACTACACCTTC
CDR3 protein: CASSFWTTGLLYYTF

clone size: once
V gene: TRBV5-1
J gene: TRBJ2-5
D gene: TRBD2
CDR3 DNA: TGCGCCAGCAGCTTGGGACCGGGACTAGCGGGAGACCAAGAGACCCAGTACTTC
CDR3 protein: CASSLGPGLAGDQETQYF

clone size: .
V gene: TRBV10-1
J gene: TRBJ2-2
D gene: .
CDR3 DNA: TGCGCCAGCAGTCCTACCACCGGGGAGCTGTTTTTT
CDR3 protein: CASSPTTGELFF

clone size: .
V gene: TRBV7-7
J gene: TRBJ1-2
D gene: .
CDR3 DNA: TGTGCCAGCAGCACGGGACATCTAAAGACGGGGCCTAACTATGGCTACACCTTC
CDR3 protein: CASSTGHLKTGPNYGYTF

clone size: .
V gene: TRBV18
J gene: TRBJ1-2
D gene: TRBD1
CDR3 DNA: TGTGCCAGCTCACCCCCAGGGGGCTATGATGGCTACACCTTC
CDR3 protein: CASSPPGGYDGYTF

clone size: .
V gene: TRBV9
J gene: TRBJ2-2
D gene: .
CDR3 DNA: TGTGCCAGCAGCGTAGATCCAGGGACCGGGGAGCTGTTTTTT
CDR3 protein: CASSVDPGTGELFF

clone size: .
V gene: TRBV29-1
J gene: TRBJ2-1
D gene: TRBD2
CDR3 DNA: TGCAGCTCCGTCCAGCGGGAGAGCGATGAGCAGTTCTTC
CDR3 protein: CSSVQRESDEQFF

clone size: .
V gene: TRBV19
J gene: TRBJ2-7
D gene: TRBD1
CDR3 DNA: TGTGCCAGTAGTGTGACAGGGGAGGCTTACGAGCAGTACTTC
CDR3 protein: CASSVTGEAYEQYF

clone size: few
V gene: TRBV6-1
J gene: TRBJ1-4
D gene: TRBD1
CDR3 DNA: TGTGCCAGCAGGGACAGGGTTTTTGAAAAACTGTTTTTT
CDR3 protein: CASRDRVFEKLFF

clone size: .
V gene: TRBV4-1
J gene: TRBJ2-1
D gene: TRBD2
CDR3 DNA: TGCGCCAGCAGCCAAGCTTTAGCGGGGGGGAAGAATGAGCAGTTCTTC
CDR3 protein: CASSQALAGGKNEQFF

clone size: .
V gene: TRBV5-6
J gene: TRBJ1-1
D gene: .
CDR3 DNA: TGTGCCAGCAGCACTCAGAACACTGAAGCTTTCTTT
CDR3 protein: CASSTQNTEAFF

clone size: .
V gene: TRBV19
J gene: TRBJ2-1
D gene: .
CDR3 DNA: TGTGCCAGTAGTATAACACTAGAGACTTACAATGAGCAGTTCTTC
CDR3 protein: CASSITLETYNEQFF

clone size: .
V gene: TRBV7-9
J gene: TRBJ1-1
D gene: .
CDR3 DNA: TGTGCCAGCAGTCCCCGGGAGGGGAGCACTGAAGCTTTCTTT
CDR3 protein: CASSPREGSTEAFF

clone size: .
V gene: TRBV7-8
J gene: TRBJ1-2
D gene: TRBD1
CDR3 DNA: TGTGCCAGCACAGGGGGCCAAAACTATGGCTACACCTTC
CDR3 protein: CASTGGQNYGYTF

clone size: once
V gene: TRBV29-1
J gene: TRBJ2-7
D gene: TRBD1
CDR3 DNA: TGCAGCGTCAAAGACAGGGTCTCCTACGAGCAGTACTTC
CDR3 protein: CSVKDRVSYEQYF

clone size: .
V gene: TRBV19
J gene: TRBJ1-1
D gene: .
CDR3 DNA: TGTGCCAGTTCAGCCCCCCGACTGGGACATCTTGAAGCTTTCTTT
CDR3 protein: CASSAPRLGHLEAFF

clone size: .
V gene: TRBV4-1
J gene: TRBJ1-5
D gene: .
CDR3 DNA: TGCGCCAGCAGCCAACCCGACCCAGGGTATCAGCCCCAGCATTTT
CDR3 protein: CASSQPDPGYQPQHF

clone size: .
V gene: TRBV2
J gene: TRBJ2-7
D gene: TRBD1
CDR3 DNA: TGTGCCAGCACCCTACGGACAGGGGGAAACTACGAGCAGTACTTC
CDR3 protein: CASTLRTGGNYEQYF